These 28 T cell receptor beta chains were all obtained from the same sample, sequenced in a study of human CD8 memory T cell subsets. Sequencing libraries of TCR beta were made by UMI-labeled 5' RACE. TCRdb re-called the 5' RACE reads and gives one entry per CDR3 protein, without DNA. The sample data list about 6,500 distinct CDR3 sequences. Sequenced material: CD8+ stem-like memory T cells (TSCM and TCM) sorted from PBMCs. The subset denotes: stem-like memory CD8 T cells (TSTEM), CCR7+ PD-1- TIGIT-. The receptors shown here come from a human donor in good health.

The CDR3 is CASSPSGRGTQYF. This sequence joins TRBV12-3 or TRBV12-4 and TRBJ2-3; TCRdb's D call, TRBD2, is unchecked because there is no DNA. The CDR3 length is 13 residues.

The chain has TRBV4-1 and TRBJ1-1; the TCRdb D gene call, TRBD1, has no DNA to confirm it. Germline V gene data show CDR1 as MGHRA and CDR2 as YSYEKL. This CDR3 comprises 15 residues. CDR3 region: CASSQDQGHWPEAFF.

This chain connects TRBV7-2 to TRBJ2-5; with no DNA, the TCRdb D assignment of TRBD1 cannot be verified. The germline V gene encodes CDR1 SGHTA and CDR2 FQGNSA. The length of the CDR3 is 14 residues. The CDR3 protein is CASSYMSGGETQYF.

This chain links TRBV5-4 with TRBJ2-5. The CDR3 has 15 amino acids. CDR1 and CDR2 (germline): SGHNT, YYREEE (reference sequence). This CDR3 reads CASSLAVSHQETQYF.

The CDR3 loop is CASSLVTGGQETQYF. The chain couples TRBV7-9 to TRBJ2-5; absent DNA, TCRdb's TRBD1 call cannot be checked. The CDR3 totals 15 residues. The germline gives CDR1 SEHNR, CDR2 FQNEAQ (reference sequence).

The rearrangement joins TRBV5-1 to TRBJ2-1. The germline CDR1 and CDR2 sequences are SGHRS and YFSETQ. CDR3 length equals 15 residues. The chain's CDR3 is CASSLDYSSYNEQFF.

According to its frequency, this clonotype is medium-sized (0.01 to 0.1%). The rearrangement uses TRBV3-1 and TRBJ2-3. Germline V gives CDR1 LGHDT, CDR2 YNNKEL (reference sequence). This CDR3 spans 14 amino acids. CDR3 protein: CASSQVQHPDTQYF.

The J gene is TRBJ2-2, the V gene TRBV7-8; TCRdb's assignment of TRBD1 cannot be checked, as there is no DNA. CDR3 size: 16 residues. Germline CDR1 reads SGHVS; CDR2 reads FQNEAQ. CDR3: CASSFPRTGETGELFF.

This sequence joins TRBV7-9 and TRBJ2-7; the D call of TRBD2 rests on TCRdb alone, since no DNA is present to check it. CDR1 and CDR2 (germline): SEHNR, FQNEAQ (reference sequence). CDR3 length: 15 residues. The CDR3 spells CASSLTSESSYEQYF.

Measured by frequency, this clonotype is medium-sized. The gene calls are TRBV7-9 and TRBJ2-7; TCRdb outputs TRBD1, but without DNA this stays unchecked. The CDR3 has 14 residues. The V gene's germline CDR1 is SEHNR and CDR2 FQNEAQ (reference sequence). CDR3 protein: CASSNRDRDYEQYF.

This rearrangement joins TRBV14 to TRBJ2-3; the TRBD2 assignment by TCRdb is unverifiable without DNA. Per the germline V gene, CDR1 is SGHDN and CDR2 is FVKESK. This CDR3 has 15 amino acids. The CDR3 spells CASSQTSRRIDTQYF.

The chain links TRBV2 to TRBJ2-7; TCRdb's D call, TRBD1, is unchecked because there is no DNA. The CDR3 has 14 amino acids. CDR1 and CDR2 from the germline V gene are SNHLY and FYNNEI. The CDR3 loop reads CASSGGQVTYEQYF.

The chain joins TRBV6-6 to TRBJ1-5; the TCRdb D gene call, TRBD1, has no DNA to confirm it. The CDR3 extends over 15 amino acids. The V gene's germline CDR1 is MNHNY and CDR2 SVGAGI (reference sequence). The CDR3 is CASSYSFGGNQPQHF.

This clonotype is identified as medium-sized from frequency. The chain joins TRBV28 to TRBJ2-3; TCRdb lists TRBD1, though no DNA is available to test this call. CDR1 and CDR2 (germline): MDHEN, SYDVKM. The CDR3 totals 12 residues. CDR3 amino acids: CASTPARGAQYF.

The chain is built from TRBV9 and TRBJ2-7; TCRdb outputs TRBD1, but without DNA this stays unchecked. The V gene's germline CDR1 is SGDLS and CDR2 YYNGEE. The CDR3 runs to 13 residues. The CDR3 loop is CASSVPGDHEQYF.

This chain joins TRBV7-9 and TRBJ2-7; there is no DNA to check the TCRdb D call of TRBD1. Germline-derived CDR1 and CDR2 are SEHNR and FQNEAQ (reference sequence). This CDR3 is 15 amino acids long. CDR3 protein: CASSLGQGIAYEQYF.

Measured by frequency, this clonotype is medium-sized (0.01 to 0.1%). V is TRBV7-9 and J is TRBJ2-2. Germline V CDR1 and CDR2: SEHNR, FQNEAQ (reference sequence). The CDR3 consists of 15 residues. Here the CDR3 reads CASSPRGRDTGELFF.

This chain links TRBV14 with TRBJ2-1; with no DNA, the TCRdb D assignment of TRBD1 cannot be verified. The CDR3 covers 16 residues. Germline values: CDR1 SGHDN, CDR2 FVKESK. CDR3 residues: CASSQGPGRGVDEQFF.

The CDR3 sequence: CASSLLVADTGELFF. This rearrangement joins TRBV7-9 to TRBJ2-2. Germline V CDR1 and CDR2: SEHNR, FQNEAQ (reference sequence). There are 15 residues in the CDR3.

The rearrangement uses TRBV28 and TRBJ1-1; the TRBD1 assignment by TCRdb is unverifiable without DNA. The CDR3 spans 14 residues. Germline values: CDR1 MDHEN, CDR2 SYDVKM. CDR3: CASSLGGSGTEAFF.

The chain has TRBV29-1 and TRBJ2-1; TCRdb selects TRBD2, and the lack of DNA leaves this call unchecked. Germline V gene sequence: CDR1 SQVTM, CDR2 ANQGSEA. This CDR3 has 18 residues. The CDR3 region is CSAQGLAGGLSSYNEQFF.

The chain combines TRBV11-2 with TRBJ2-7; TCRdb proposes TRBD1, but this gene call is untestable without DNA. Germline V gene sequence: CDR1 SGHAT, CDR2 FQNNGV. The CDR3 is 14 residues long. CDR3 region: CASSLHPGEIGADF.

The J gene is TRBJ2-1, the V gene TRBV20-1; without DNA, the TCRdb call of TRBD2 cannot be checked. The CDR3 loop spans 13 amino acids. Germline V CDR1 and CDR2: DFQATT, SNEGSKA (reference sequence). The CDR3 protein is CSASGLAYNEQFF.

This sequence joins TRBV7-9 and TRBJ2-1. This CDR3 comprises 12 residues. Germline V gives CDR1 SEHNR, CDR2 FQNEAQ (reference sequence). CDR3 region: CASSSVEREQFF.

The rearrangement links TRBV5-1 to TRBJ2-2; TCRdb indicates TRBD2, and absent DNA this call remains unverified. Per germline, CDR1 SGHRS and CDR2 YFSETQ. This CDR3 region has 16 residues. CDR3 protein: CASSLPGLVDTGELFF.

The CDR3 spells CASSLLAGGPDTQYF. V usage is TRBV28 and J usage is TRBJ2-3; TCRdb outputs TRBD2, but without DNA this stays unchecked. The CDR3 is made up of 15 amino acids. Germline V CDR1 and CDR2: MDHEN, SYDVKM.

The chain is built from TRBV20-1 and TRBJ2-7. The V gene's germline CDR1 is DFQATT and CDR2 SNEGSKA (reference sequence). The CDR3 has 13 amino acids. Here the CDR3 reads CSAFLKLSYEQYF.

The genes are TRBV25-1 and TRBJ2-1; TCRdb lists TRBD1, though no DNA is available to test this call. The CDR3 has 18 amino acids. The germline CDR1 and CDR2 sequences are MGHDK and SYGVNS. The CDR3: CASSDNRPGGGAPNEQFF.